The 2 T cell receptor beta chains below come from one sample, sequenced in a study of spatial heterogeneity in lung cancer. Whole-study findings and limits: Mutation tallies in tumors tracked expanded intratumoral alpha and beta TCR counts.

TCRdb re-called the 5' RACE reads with MiXCR, one entry per CDR3 protein. This table has fewer than 20,000 distinct CDR3 sequences, roughly 5% appearing once. Their cognate antigens are unknown. The time point is: sample taken at primary tumor resection. The source was lung tumor tissue, collected at surgery. All receptors derive from a female donor with early-stage non-small cell lung cancer.

This clonotype has at least ten counts. Because the library targeted alpha chains, this beta chain is an off-target read whose size means little. The chain recombines TRBV7-3 with TRBJ2-1, with 14 positions matching TRBD2. The CDR3 is 16 residues long. V lost 3 bases and J lost 8; bases outside the gene matches: 6. Per the germline V gene, CDR1 is SGHTA and CDR2 is FQGTGA. The CDR3 region is CASSLTSGRGWDEQFF. CDR3 bases: TGTGCCAGCAGCTTGACTAGCGGGAGGGGTTGGGATGAGCAGTTCTTC.

By its share, this clonotype is medium-sized. Found in a library prepared for alpha chains, this beta chain is an off-target read, and its abundance has little meaning. This chain links TRBV5-1 with TRBJ2-5, with TRBD2 matching over 7 bases. The V segment lost 4 bases and the J segment 9 bases; nucleotides outside the gene matches: 6. This CDR3 comprises 12 residues. CDR1 and CDR2 from the germline V gene are SGHRS and YFSETQ. Here the CDR3 reads CASSASLAAQYF. The CDR3 nucleotides read TGCGCCAGCAGCGCCTCCCTAGCGGCCCAGTACTTC.